This T cell receptor beta chain stems from a study of T cells in Graves' hyperthyroidism and ophthalmopathy. In making diagnoses, clinical symptoms, serum thyroxine and TRAb, thyroid ultrasound and orbital computed tomography were all used. Germline V CDR1 and CDR2: DFQATT, SNEGSKA (reference sequence). The CDR3 is 9 amino acids long, termini counted. Concerning this clonotype itself: Its antigen is still unknown. The missing conserved phenylalanine or tryptophan at the end of this CDR3 makes a read error likely. The limits of the CDR3 on the DNA are not certain, so only TCRdb's listed CDR3 is given.

RNA transcripts served as the template for amplifying TCR beta CDR3 regions. TCR CDR3 underwent first-round RT-PCR with the HTBI primer set. One entry per CDR3 protein results from TCRdb running MiXCR on the multiplex PCR reads. The repertoire has 450,000 to 700,000 distinct CDR3 sequences, 40% to 55% of them found once; the top ten carry under 20%. Study-level results: Blood also carried most thyroid clonotypes expanded above 0.001. Ophthalmopathy and stable hyperthyroidism were told apart by a 13 V-J model. Before onset, ophthalmopathy was predicted by the model a median roughly 6.4 months earlier.

The TCR originated in an adult woman with Graves' disease, either hyperthyroidism or ophthalmopathy (not recorded which). Sequenced sample: peripheral blood or thyroid tissue (not recorded which). V is TRBV20-1 and J is TRBJ2-6. The CDR3 reads CSTLAGINT.